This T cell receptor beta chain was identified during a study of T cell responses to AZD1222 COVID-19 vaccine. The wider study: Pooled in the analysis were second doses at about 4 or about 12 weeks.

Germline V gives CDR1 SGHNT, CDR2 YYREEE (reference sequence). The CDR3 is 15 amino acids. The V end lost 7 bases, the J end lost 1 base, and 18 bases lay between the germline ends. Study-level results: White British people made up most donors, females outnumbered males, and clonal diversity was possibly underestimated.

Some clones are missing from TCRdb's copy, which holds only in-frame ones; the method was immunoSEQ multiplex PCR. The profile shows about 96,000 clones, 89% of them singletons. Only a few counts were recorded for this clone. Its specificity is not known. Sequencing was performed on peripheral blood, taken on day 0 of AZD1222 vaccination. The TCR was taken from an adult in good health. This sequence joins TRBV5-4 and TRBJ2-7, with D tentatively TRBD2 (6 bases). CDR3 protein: CASSYGAGSSYEQYF. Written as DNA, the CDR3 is TGTGCCAGCTCCTATGGGGCGGGGTCTTCCTACGAGCAGTACTTC.